This TCR beta chain was obtained from a study of siplizumab effects on memory and regulatory T cells. General study points: Alloreactive sequences tracing back to unstimulated CD4+ memory cells were significantly reduced by siplizumab. No assignable naive or memory phenotype existed for roughly 80-96% of proliferating CD4+ or CD8+ clones.

V was clipped by 4 bases and J by 4 bases, with 10 bases between them. Germline CDR1 and CDR2: MGHRA and YSYEKL. CDR3 length: 13 residues. Comment on this clone: The antigen remains unidentified.

Unstimulated naive, memory, effector memory and TEMRA subsets underwent sequencing in a few donor pairs. Per sample, approximately 100,000 TCR templates were assayed. This table comes from immunoSEQ multiplex PCR, and its TCRdb copy is limited to in-frame clones, with some not included. The sample includes tens of thousands of clones, about 98% of them seen just once. The chain uses TRBV4-1 and TRBJ1-2; possibly TRBD1 for D (5 bases). The TCR was taken from a human donor in good health. Material: naive CD8+ T cells sorted from blood. CDR3 residues: CASSPKDSYGYTF. The CDR3 DNA follows: TGCGCCAGCAGCCCCAAAGACAGCTATGGCTACACCTTC.